This TCR beta chain was documented in a study of T-cell memory formation after mild COVID-19. Study-level findings and limits: Some responding clones appeared in pre-infection memory, suggesting cross-reactive memory joined. Of the contracting clones, CD4+ ones lay mainly in CM and EM, and CD8+ ones in EMRA. Clones that contracted from day 15 to 85 had balanced CD4/CD8; later expanders were CD4+ biased.

TCRdb redid the calling of the 5' RACE reads with MiXCR, one entry per CDR3 protein. The sample has around 300,000 distinct CDR3 sequences; more than 15% are singletons. Germline loops: CDR1 SGHTA, CDR2 FQGNSA. CDR3 size: 13 residues. The V and J ends lost 6 bases and 1 base respectively, with 9 bases between them. The table lists this clonotype with a few counts. Antigen specificity is unknown. The clonotype originates from a man aged 18 to 35 who had mild COVID-19 (a few samples of this study predate the infection). Cell type and time point are not known. The material sequenced was PBMCs or a T cell subset sorted from them (not recorded which). The genes are TRBV7-2 and TRBJ1-1; the D is unclear. The CDR3 protein is CASRSRGNTEAFF. CDR3 nucleotides: TGTGCCAGCAGGTCCCGCGGGAACACTGAAGCTTTCTTT.